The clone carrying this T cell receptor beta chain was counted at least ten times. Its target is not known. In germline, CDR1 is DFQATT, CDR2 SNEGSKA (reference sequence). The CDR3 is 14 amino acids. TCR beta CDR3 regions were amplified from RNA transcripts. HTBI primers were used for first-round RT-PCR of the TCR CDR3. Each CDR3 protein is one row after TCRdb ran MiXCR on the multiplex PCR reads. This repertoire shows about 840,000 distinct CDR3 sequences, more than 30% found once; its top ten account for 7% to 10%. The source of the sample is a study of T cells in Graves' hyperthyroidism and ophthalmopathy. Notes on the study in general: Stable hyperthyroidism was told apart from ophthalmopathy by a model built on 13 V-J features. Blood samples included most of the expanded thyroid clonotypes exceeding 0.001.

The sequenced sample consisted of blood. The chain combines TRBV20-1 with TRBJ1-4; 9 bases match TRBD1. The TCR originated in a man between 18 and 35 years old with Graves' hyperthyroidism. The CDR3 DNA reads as TGCAGCGCCCTAACAGGGGGCCAAAATGAAAAACTGTTTTTT. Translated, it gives CSALTGGQNEKLFF.